These T cell receptor beta chains were read from a single sample in a study of blood T cell repertoires in COVID-19. The repertoire was sequenced with immunoSEQ multiplex PCR; TCRdb's copy has only in-frame clones and lacks some. The sample holds 22,000 or so clones, roughly 84% seen once. Input material: peripheral blood. The receptor source for this set is a human donor in a cohort sampled during active COVID-19. The donor label of this sample is uncertain. CDR3s include the opening cysteine and the closing phenylalanine or tryptophan.

>TRBJ2-1|15|TRBV19
CASSIVPGSHNEQFF
>TRBJ2-3|15|TRBV9
CASRSSGSSTDTQYF
>TRBJ2-1|12|TRBV6-5
CAARTSFYEQFF
>TRBJ2-5|14|TRBV11-2
CASSLERTSETQYF
>TRBJ2-2|18|TRBV30
CAWSLTSARRGRTGELFF
>TRBJ2-7|15|TRBV6-5
CASSSPQGRTGEQYF
>TRBJ2-7|15|TRBV19
CASSIVPGAIDEQYF
>TRBJ1-5|12|TRBV7-9
CASSSTGQPQHF
>TRBJ2-7|15|TRBV15
CATSSASGASYEQYF
>TRBJ2-1|12|TRBV29-1
CSVDRGGNEQFF
>TRBJ2-1|15|TRBV19
CASSIDGTGYNEQFF
>TRBJ2-7|11|TRBV2
CASSYSYEQYF
>TRBJ1-1|16|TRBV30
CAWSVSSLRGDTEAFF
>TRBJ2-7|13|TRBV3-1/TRBV3-2
CASSQGTSYEQYF
>TRBJ1-2|16|TRBV6-2/TRBV6-3
CASSYSGQPANYGYTF
>TRBJ1-3|14|TRBV7-2
CASSPRYFGNTIYF
>TRBJ2-3|14|TRBV5-5
CASSLASGTDTQYF
>TRBJ2-2|15|TRBV9
CASSGGQPNTGELFF
>TRBJ2-5|14|TRBV7-2
CASSPVAGQETQYF
>TRBJ2-5|13|TRBV24-1
CATSVTGRETQYF
>TRBJ1-1|13|TRBV10-2
CASRTTGGTEAFF
>TRBJ1-1|14|TRBV2
CASSPGFREGEAFF
>TRBJ2-7|15|TRBV3-1/TRBV3-2
CASSQRGLADYEQYF
>TRBJ2-5|14|TRBV5-4
CASSLGQGQETQYF
>TRBJ2-3|15|TRBV28
CASTPPGRRTDTQYF
>TRBJ1-3|15|TRBV19
CASSIPQRSGNTIYF
>TRBJ2-1|13|TRBV27
CASSLGTSGSEFF
>TRBJ1-2|13|TRBV20-1
CSASPGRNYGYTF
>TRBJ2-7|15|TRBV18
CASSPNGAGAGEQYF
>TRBJ2-1|15|TRBV4-1
CASSIIGGKTNEQFF
>TRBJ2-2|16|TRBV7-9
CASSLRSPGGTGELFF
>TRBJ1-5|13|TRBV6-6
CASRAGVDQPQHF